The 30 T cell receptor beta chains presented below share a single source sample, sequenced in a study of neoadjuvant anti-PD-1 for oral cavity cancer. The method was immunoSEQ multiplex PCR; TCRdb's version includes in-frame clones alone and lacks a portion of them. The sample lists tens of thousands of clones; around 85% were seen once. Sequenced material: PBMCs, taken before nivolumab (anti-PD-1) treatment. The receptor source for this set is a person aged 35-79 years with oral cavity squamous cell carcinoma.

J is TRBJ2-5 and V is TRBV7-9; TRBD2 agrees at 7 bases. Per the germline V gene, CDR1 is SEHNR and CDR2 is FQNEAQ (reference sequence). CDR3 length: 15 residues. With 2 bases clipped from V and 9 bases from J, the junction kept 12 bases outside the gene matches. CDR3 residues: CASSLTAGMVGAQYF. The CDR3 DNA reads TGTGCCAGCAGCTTAACAGCGGGGATGGTCGGGGCCCAGTACTTC.

The chain joins TRBV14 to TRBJ1-6, with D hard to call. CDR1 is SGHDN, CDR2 FVKESK, per germline. The V end was cut by 2 bases, the J end by 11 bases, with 1 base between. The CDR3 totals 10 residues. Written as DNA, the CDR3 is TGTGCCAGCAGCCAACCACCCCTCCACTTT. Translating gives CASSQPPLHF.

The chain recombines TRBV19 with TRBJ2-4; D ambiguous. V dropped 3 bases and J dropped 1 base, with 13 bases sitting between them. Germline CDR1 is LNHDA and CDR2 is SQIVND (reference sequence). The CDR3 is 16 amino acids. CDR3 sequence reads: CASSMRGEQAKNIQYF. The CDR3 DNA sequence: TGTGCCAGTAGTATGAGAGGCGAACAGGCCAAAAACATTCAGTACTTC.

The V and J genes are TRBV11-3 and TRBJ2-7; TRBD1 aligns across 8 bases. Trimming at V came to 3 bases and at J to 1 base, leaving 2 bases not matched to a gene. Germline CDR1 reads SGHNT; CDR2 reads YENEEA. The CDR3 is made up of 14 amino acids. The chain's CDR3 is CASSFRTGSYEQYF. The CDR3 DNA is TGTGCCAGCAGCTTCCGGACAGGGTCCTACGAGCAGTACTTC.

This chain connects TRBV15 to TRBJ2-7, with D possibly being TRBD1 (7 bases). CDR1 is LNHNV and CDR2 is YYDKDF in the germline V gene (reference sequence). V was shortened by 3 bases and J by 0 bases, with 18 bases between the two germline ends. This CDR3 region has 17 residues. The CDR3 sequence is CATSRGGGRGSSYEQYF. The CDR3 coding sequence is TGTGCCACCAGCAGGGGGGGCGGCAGGGGGTCCTCCTACGAGCAGTACTTC.

The genes are TRBV5-6 and TRBJ2-6, with D perhaps TRBD2 (5 bases). This CDR3 is built from 15 residues. CDR1 and CDR2 (germline): SGHDT, YYEEEE. The ends were cut back, 1 base at V and 9 bases at J, with 14 bases in the middle. The CDR3 region has the DNA TGTGCCAGCAGCTTGATTCCCGACTATTTCAACGTCCTGACTTTC. It is translated as CASSLIPDYFNVLTF.

The chain is built from TRBV5-3 and TRBJ2-7; D unresolved. TRBV5-3 is placed among ORFs of uncertain function. V was shortened by 3 bases and J by 3 bases, with 19 bases between the two germline ends. The CDR3 sequence is 16 residues long. The CDR3 region has the DNA TGTGCCAGAAGCTCAGCTAAGCCCTTTCTAAACTACGAGCAGTACTTC. Amino acid sequence: CARSSAKPFLNYEQYF.

This clone has a handful of counts. This rearrangement joins TRBV30 to TRBJ2-7, with D perhaps matching TRBD1 or TRBD2 (6 bases each). The CDR3 is made up of 15 amino acids. From germline, CDR1 is GTSNPN and CDR2 SVGIG (reference sequence). V gave up 3 bases and J gave up 0 bases, with 15 bases separating them. CDR3 nucleotide sequence: TGTGCCTGGAGGGGCCTGGGGGGCGCCTCCTACGAGCAGTACTTC. This gives the protein CAWRGLGGASYEQYF. The full variable domain, in which reference TRBV30 and TRBJ2-7 provide the parts outside the CDR3, is SQTIHQWPATLVQPVGSPLSLECTVEGTSNPNLYWYRQAAGRGLQLLFYSVGIGQISSEVPQNLSASRPQDRQFILSSKKLLLSDSGFYLCAWRGLGGASYEQYFGPGTRLTVT.

This clone has only one observation. V and J are TRBV15 and TRBJ1-2, with 7 bases fitting TRBD1. The germline gives CDR1 LNHNV, CDR2 YYDKDF (reference sequence). The ends lost 2 bases at V and 2 bases at J; junction bases unmatched: 2. The CDR3 is made up of 14 amino acids. CDR3 sequence: CATSRSDRNYGYTF. In nucleotides, the CDR3 is TGTGCCACCAGCAGATCGGACAGGAACTATGGCTACACCTTC.

The V gene is TRBV6-5, the J gene TRBJ2-4; no definite D call. Between the trimmed V and J ends, which lost 7 bases and 3 bases, there was a span of 13 bases. The CDR3 runs to 14 residues. The germline CDR1 and CDR2 sequences are MNHEY and SVGAGI. DNA of the CDR3: TGTGCCAGCACCTCCACCACAGACAAAAACATTCAGTACTTC. Translated, it gives CASTSTTDKNIQYF.

This sequence joins TRBV19 and TRBJ2-7, with D uncertain. V dropped 10 bases and J dropped 4 bases, with 11 bases sitting between them. This CDR3 has 11 amino acids. Germline lookup yields CDR1 LNHDA and CDR2 SQIVND (reference sequence). The CDR3 sequence is CAISDGYEQYF. CDR3 DNA sequence: TGTGCCATTTCGGACGGGTACGAGCAGTACTTC.

Written as DNA, the CDR3 is TGTGCCAGCAGTGAAAGAAGCCTCATCTACAATGAGCAGTTCTTC. Protein: CASSERSLIYNEQFF. This chain uses TRBV6-1 with TRBJ2-1; no reliable D call. V was pared by 2 bases and J by 3 bases, with 11 bases between. Germline CDR1 is MNHNS and CDR2 is SASEGT. The CDR3 loop spans 15 amino acids.

V gene TRBV4-1 combines with J gene TRBJ1-2, with D tentatively TRBD1 (6 bases). Trimming pared 0 bases from V and 0 bases from J, leaving 11 bases between. There are 16 residues in the CDR3. The germline V gene has CDR1 MGHRA and CDR2 YSYEKL. CDR3 sequence (DNA): TGCGCCAGCAGCCAAGATACGGCAGGGGCTAACTATGGCTACACCTTC. Residues: CASSQDTAGANYGYTF.

The rearrangement joins TRBV11-2 to TRBJ2-2; the D is unclear. Germline assignment: CDR1 SGHAT and CDR2 FQNNGV. CDR3 length equals 13 residues. V shed 5 bases and J shed 5 bases, with 9 bases lying between them. The CDR3 sequence: CASSVWGTGELFF. CDR3 nucleotide sequence: TGTGCCAGCAGCGTCTGGGGAACCGGGGAGCTGTTTTTT.

V gene TRBV6-5 combines with J gene TRBJ1-5, with unresolved D. Deletions cut 2 bases from V and 3 bases from J, with 11 bases between. Germline V gene lookup returns CDR1 MNHEY and CDR2 SVGAGI. The length of the CDR3 is 15 residues. As DNA, the CDR3 is TGTGCCAGCAGTTACGGTCACGGATCCAATCAGCCCCAGCATTTT. Translating it yields CASSYGHGSNQPQHF.

The chain recombines TRBV30 with TRBJ1-4, with D perhaps matching TRBD1 (6 bases). The germline V gene encodes CDR1 GTSNPN and CDR2 SVGIG (reference sequence). V was pared by 7 bases and J by 8 bases, with 17 bases between. This CDR3 is built from 13 residues. As DNA, the CDR3 is TGTGCCTTCTCCAGGGGAACCGGGGAAAAACTGTTTTTT. Residues: CAFSRGTGEKLFF.

The rearrangement links TRBV11-2 to TRBJ2-7; possible D gene TRBD2, 5 bases. CDR1 SGHAT and CDR2 FQNNGV come from the germline V gene. Between the trimmed V and J ends, which lost 1 base and 5 bases, there was a span of 6 bases. CDR3 length: 12 amino acids. The CDR3 reads CASSLGRNEQYF. The CDR3, as DNA: TGTGCCAGCAGCTTAGGGAGGAACGAGCAGTACTTC.

The J gene is TRBJ1-4, the V gene TRBV5-1; D is unresolved. Germline loops: CDR1 SGHRS, CDR2 YFSETQ. There are 18 residues in the CDR3. Trimming removed 0 bases at V and 4 bases at J, with 19 bases between. The DNA for the CDR3 is TGCGCCAGCAGCTTGGACGGGCAAATAGGGCTACTTAATGAAAAACTGTTTTTT. It is translated as CASSLDGQIGLLNEKLFF.

The chain combines TRBV7-9 with TRBJ2-3; D uncertain. CDR3 length: 15 residues. The V and J ends lost 5 bases and 0 bases respectively, with 12 bases between them. Per the germline V gene, CDR1 is SEHNR and CDR2 is FQNEAQ (reference sequence). The chain's CDR3 is CASSLWPMSTDTQYF. CDR3 sequence (DNA): TGTGCCAGCAGCCTCTGGCCGATGAGCACAGATACGCAGTATTTT.

The chain employs TRBV27 and TRBJ2-1, with 9 bases that match TRBD2. CDR3 length: 15 amino acids. Trimming at V came to 2 bases and at J to 6 bases, leaving 5 bases not matched to a gene. The germline CDR1 and CDR2 sequences are MNHEY and SMNVEV (reference sequence). CDR3 residues: CASSLVAGAGNEQFF. The CDR3 DNA reads TGTGCCAGCAGTTTAGTAGCGGGAGCCGGCAATGAGCAGTTCTTC.

In regard to this clone: Other DNA sequences in this specimen translate into the identical CDR3. This chain uses TRBV7-2 with TRBJ2-5; D gene unclear. The germline V and J ends were trimmed by 3 bases and 2 bases, with 7 bases remaining between them. The CDR3 extends over 13 amino acids. The germline V gene encodes CDR1 SGHTA and CDR2 FQGNSA. The CDR3 protein is CASSFGRQETQYF. The CDR3 DNA reads as TGTGCCAGCAGCTTCGGGCGTCAAGAGACCCAGTACTTC.

J is TRBJ1-4 and V is TRBV10-1; D not certain. CDR1 is WNHNN, CDR2 SYGVQD, per germline (reference sequence). The CDR3 totals 11 residues. V dropped 5 bases and J dropped 7 bases, with 5 bases sitting between them. DNA of the CDR3: TGCGCCAGCAGTCAAGGTGAAAAACTGTTTTTT. The encoded protein is CASSQGEKLFF.

The chain couples TRBV27 to TRBJ2-2; D unclear. The CDR3 loop spans 15 amino acids. V was clipped by 3 bases and J by 5 bases, with 13 bases between them. CDR1 is MNHEY and CDR2 is SMNVEV in the germline V gene (reference sequence). The CDR3 DNA is TGTGCCAGCAGTTTCGGACCTCTGGGGACCGGGGAGCTGTTTTTT. Amino acids: CASSFGPLGTGELFF.

This CDR3 is CASSTSGSLAKNIQYF. The CDR3 coding sequence is TGTGCCAGCAGCACCAGCGGGAGTCTAGCCAAAAACATTCAGTACTTC. The chain couples TRBV7-9 to TRBJ2-4; 8 bases fit TRBD2. The J segment lost 0 bases and the V segment lost 5 bases, leaving 6 bases of the junction unmatched. Germline-derived CDR1 and CDR2 are SEHNR and FQNEAQ (reference sequence). The CDR3 loop spans 16 amino acids.

The rearrangement joins TRBV18 to TRBJ2-1; D ambiguous. The length of the CDR3 is 11 residues. Germline V CDR1 and CDR2: KGHSH, LQKENI. V lost 6 bases and J lost 5, with 5 bases in between. CDR3 residues: CASSRNNEQFF. As DNA, the CDR3 is TGTGCCAGCTCGCGAAACAATGAGCAGTTCTTC.

J is TRBJ2-6 and V is TRBV5-4; D not certain. Germline V gene sequence: CDR1 SGHNT, CDR2 YYREEE (reference sequence). CDR3 length: 17 amino acids. Trimming took off 1 base at V and 0 bases at J, with 11 bases between the two ends. The chain's CDR3 is CASSLRHSISGANVLTF. In nucleotides, the CDR3 is TGTGCCAGCAGCTTGAGACATTCAATCTCTGGGGCCAACGTCCTGACTTTC.

This chain's CDR3 is CASSIGGTGNQPQHF. CDR3 nucleotides: TGTGCCAGTAGTATAGGGGGGACAGGAAATCAGCCCCAGCATTTT. V gene TRBV19 combines with J gene TRBJ1-5; 8 positions match TRBD1. CDR1 LNHDA and CDR2 SQIVND come from the germline V gene (reference sequence). The trim removed 1 base at V and 4 bases at J, leaving 3 bases unmatched. The CDR3 consists of 15 residues.

V gene TRBV18 combines with J gene TRBJ2-3; no clear D. The V gene's germline CDR1 is KGHSH and CDR2 LQKENI. Trimming cost V 3 bases and J 0 bases, with 10 bases left between them. There are 15 residues in the CDR3. Here the CDR3 DNA reads TGTGCCAGCTCACCTGAGGCAACTAGCACAGATACGCAGTATTTT. Translation: CASSPEATSTDTQYF.

J is TRBJ1-3 and V is TRBV5-4; possibly TRBD1 for D (5 bases). CDR1 is SGHNT and CDR2 is YYREEE in the germline V gene (reference sequence). Trimming took 0 bases from V and 0 from J, leaving 13 bases between them. The CDR3 runs 17 residues. The CDR3 coding sequence is TGTGCCAGCAGCTTGGCCCCCGGGGGGGGCTCTGGAAACACCATATATTTT. This translates into CASSLAPGGGSGNTIYF.

The rearrangement links TRBV6-1 to TRBJ2-2, with a tentative D call TRBD1 (5 bases). This CDR3 has 14 residues. Trimming took 2 bases from V and 6 from J, leaving 10 bases between them. Germline-derived CDR1 and CDR2 are MNHNS and SASEGT. CDR3 DNA sequence: TGTGCCAGCAGTGAACAGGGTCGGTCCGGGGAGCTGTTTTTT. Residues: CASSEQGRSGELFF.